These 12 T cell receptor beta chains came from one sample sequenced in a study of blood T cell repertoires in COVID-19. Clones were read by immunoSEQ multiplex PCR, and TCRdb kept only the in-frame ones, dropping some. The table has about 230,000 clones, about 88% seen once; the top ten hold approximately 2.6%. Input material: peripheral blood. These receptors were collected from a woman in her sixties or seventies with acute or convalescent COVID-19.

The genes are TRBV9 and TRBJ2-6, with TRBD1 matching over 7 bases. CDR3 size: 17 residues. V shed 0 bases and J 1 base; nucleotides not matched to a gene: 4. Per germline, CDR1 SGDLS and CDR2 YYNGEE. CDR3 sequence: CASSVAGRGSGANVLTF. CDR3 in DNA: TGTGCCAGCAGCGTAGCGGGCAGGGGGTCTGGGGCCAACGTCCTGACTTTC.

J is TRBJ2-5 and V is TRBV2; 8 positions agree with TRBD1. The germline V gene has CDR1 SNHLY and CDR2 FYNNEI. CDR3 length: 14 amino acids. V was pared by 6 bases and J by 5 bases, with 8 bases of the junction left unmatched. This chain's CDR3 is CASSADRGRETQYF. DNA for the CDR3: TGTGCCAGCAGCGCCGACAGGGGCAGGGAGACCCAGTACTTC.

This rearrangement joins TRBV5-4 to TRBJ2-7; tentatively, D is TRBD1 (5 bases). Germline assignment: CDR1 SGHNT and CDR2 YYREEE (reference sequence). This CDR3 has 15 residues. V was trimmed by 0 bases and J by 2 bases, leaving 12 bases between them. CDR3 region: CASSLGQGPAYEQYF. In nucleotides, the CDR3 is TGTGCCAGCAGCTTGGGGCAGGGCCCTGCCTACGAGCAGTACTTC.

V is TRBV6-1 and J is TRBJ1-1; D uncertain. Germline CDR1 and CDR2: MNHNS and SASEGT. Trimming took 2 bases from V and 4 from J, leaving 11 bases between them. The CDR3 runs to 14 residues. The CDR3: CASSELLQRTEAFF. The CDR3 nucleotides are TGTGCCAGCAGTGAACTTCTCCAGCGCACTGAAGCTTTCTTT.

The gene calls are TRBV5-6 and TRBJ2-3; TRBD2 matches at 14 bases. The CDR3 covers 14 residues. Germline CDR1 reads SGHDT; CDR2 reads YYEEEE. Unmatched junction bases numbered 2, after V lost 2 bases and J lost 9 bases. The CDR3 bases are TGTGCCAGCAGCTTAGGACTAGCGGGAGGAACGCAGTATTTT. It encodes CASSLGLAGGTQYF.

This chain connects TRBV6-5 to TRBJ2-1; no firm D call. The CDR3 contains 13 residues. Germline CDR1 reads MNHEY; CDR2 reads SVGAGI. V gave up 6 bases and J gave up 8 bases, with 14 bases separating them. The CDR3 DNA sequence: TGTGCCAGCAGGCCCGAGGTGGTCGATGAGCAGTTCTTC. It encodes CASRPEVVDEQFF.

The rearrangement uses TRBV9 and TRBJ2-7; TRBD2 matches 8 bases. V lost 0 bases to trimming and J lost 3 bases; unmatched junction nucleotides: 5. The CDR3 runs to 15 residues. Germline V gene lookup returns CDR1 SGDLS and CDR2 YYNGEE. The CDR3 coding sequence is TGTGCCAGCAGCGTAGCCGGGGGGGCCTTCTACGAGCAGTACTTC. Amino acid sequence: CASSVAGGAFYEQYF.

The chain combines TRBV24-1 with TRBJ2-6; TRBD2 aligns across 14 bases. The germline CDR1 and CDR2 sequences are KGHDR and SFDVKD. The CDR3 is 22 residues long. Trimming cost V 4 bases and J 0 bases; bases outside gene matches: 13. The CDR3 region has the DNA TGTGCCACCAGTGAAGCTCTGTCGGGACTAGCGGGAGACCGCTCTGGGGCCAACGTCCTGACTTTC. Amino acids: CATSEALSGLAGDRSGANVLTF.

V and J are TRBV30 and TRBJ1-2, with D unclear. Germline-derived CDR1 and CDR2 are GTSNPN and SVGIG (reference sequence). The CDR3 consists of 13 residues. The V end was cut by 4 bases, the J end by 5 bases, with 14 bases between. The CDR3 bases are TGTGCCTGGACGAGAAAGGCGGGATATGGCTACACCTTC. Protein product: CAWTRKAGYGYTF.

V and J are TRBV19 and TRBJ1-5; TRBD1 matches 11 bases. Trimming took 5 bases from V and 3 from J; bases not matched to a gene: 6. Germline-derived CDR1 and CDR2 are LNHDA and SQIVND (reference sequence). This CDR3 comprises 16 residues. The DNA of the CDR3 is TGTGCCAGTAGTCTGGGACAGGGGGTGCTCAATCAGCCCCAGCATTTT. This gives the protein CASSLGQGVLNQPQHF.

The V gene is TRBV30, the J gene TRBJ1-1; no clear D gene. Deletions cut 4 bases from V and 0 bases from J, with 9 bases between. CDR3 size: 13 residues. The germline gives CDR1 GTSNPN, CDR2 SVGIG (reference sequence). In nucleotides, the CDR3 is TGTGCCTGGAACTCGGGGTTGAACACTGAAGCTTTCTTT. It translates to CAWNSGLNTEAFF.

This clone has a single count. The chain recombines TRBV5-5 with TRBJ1-1, with a tentative D call TRBD1 (5 bases). The ends were cut back, 3 bases at V and 7 bases at J, with 13 bases in the middle. CDR1 and CDR2 from the germline V gene are SGHKS and YYEKEE (reference sequence). The CDR3 has 13 amino acids. The CDR3 region has the DNA TGTGCCAGCAGCTCCTTACCTCAGGGTGAAGCTTTCTTT. Translation gives CASSSLPQGEAFF.